Listed below are T cell receptor beta chains from one sample, sequenced in a study of early T cells in non-severe SARS-CoV-2 infection. TCRdb independently ran MiXCR on the 5' RACE reads; one entry per CDR3 protein. The sample carries some 57,000 distinct CDR3 sequences, roughly 12% recorded once. Sequencing input: whole blood. The receptors come from an adult who was a healthcare worker with PCR-confirmed SARS-CoV-2 infection or an uninfected control (not recorded which). CDR3s include the opening cysteine and the closing phenylalanine or tryptophan. D genes are given only for firm matches. The size of a clone is reported for some rows only, either as once, few or many, or as a class for expanded clones.

j_call v_call d_call clone_size cdr3_aa cdr3_nt
TRBJ1-5 TRBV18 NA NA CASSRRQISNQPQHF TGTGCCAGCTCACGGAGGCAGATTAGCAATCAGCCCCAGCATTTT
TRBJ2-3 TRBV28 NA many CASSPSSTDTQYF TGTGCCAGCAGTCCCTCCTCCACAGATACGCAGTATTTT
TRBJ1-6 TRBV12-3/TRBV12-4 NA NA CASRPEGHGTGIEPLHF TGTGCCAGCAGACCCGAGGGACACGGGACGGGAATCGAACCCCTCCACTTT
TRBJ2-1 TRBV12-3/TRBV12-4 NA many CASSLTERGEQFF TGTGCCAGCAGCCTAACCGAACGGGGTGAGCAGTTCTTC
TRBJ2-5 TRBV30 TRBD1 few CAWRNPRDRLRQETQYF TGTGCCTGGAGAAATCCGCGGGACAGGCTTAGGCAAGAGACCCAGTACTTC
TRBJ2-7 TRBV5-1 TRBD1 many CASSPWTGGYEQYF TGCGCCAGCAGCCCCTGGACAGGGGGCTACGAGCAGTACTTC
TRBJ2-5 TRBV3-1 NA few CASTPPGGETQYF TGTGCCAGCACCCCTCCCGGGGGAGAGACCCAGTACTTC
TRBJ1-2 TRBV4-2 NA few CASSQGFGQGEYGYTF TGTGCCAGCAGCCAAGGGTTCGGGCAGGGCGAGTATGGCTACACCTTC
TRBJ2-1 TRBV20-1 NA NA CSAREWDASSYNEQFF TGCAGTGCTAGAGAATGGGACGCGAGCTCCTACAATGAGCAGTTCTTC
TRBJ2-1 TRBV3-1 TRBD2 few CASSQTLAELYNEQFF TGTGCCAGCAGCCAAACACTAGCGGAGCTCTACAATGAGCAGTTCTTC
TRBJ2-3 TRBV29-1 NA NA CSVEGVRDTDTQYF TGCAGCGTTGAAGGAGTGAGGGACACAGATACGCAGTATTTT
TRBJ1-5 TRBV28 NA NA CASTQDRFGNQPQHF TGTGCCAGCACTCAGGACAGATTTGGCAATCAGCCCCAGCATTTT
TRBJ2-1 TRBV11-2 NA few CASSSNVERGNEQFF TGTGCCAGCAGCTCCAATGTGGAGAGGGGCAATGAGCAGTTCTTC
TRBJ1-6 TRBV7-2 NA few CASSLLGALDSPLHF TGTGCCAGCAGCTTACTAGGTGCCTTAGATTCACCCCTCCACTTT
TRBJ2-1 TRBV19 NA NA CASRFQSSYNEQFF TGTGCCAGTAGGTTTCAGAGCTCCTACAATGAGCAGTTCTTC
TRBJ2-1 TRBV18 NA many CASSPIDNEQFF TGTGCCAGCTCACCAATAGACAATGAGCAGTTCTTC
TRBJ1-1 TRBV29-1 TRBD1 NA CSVGGQGTEAFF TGCAGCGTTGGGGGACAGGGGACTGAAGCTTTCTTT
TRBJ1-6 TRBV2 NA many CASGPSGSPLHF TGTGCCAGCGGGCCCTCAGGCTCACCCCTCCACTTT
TRBJ2-5 TRBV15 NA many CATSGNRVYQETQYF TGTGCCACCAGCGGCAACAGGGTCTACCAAGAGACCCAGTACTTC
TRBJ2-1 TRBV18 NA few CASSPQGAYNEQFF TGTGCCAGCTCTCCCCAGGGAGCCTACAATGAGCAGTTCTTC
TRBJ2-3 TRBV30 NA few CAWSAGGSTDTQYF TGTGCCTGGAGTGCAGGAGGAAGCACAGATACGCAGTATTTT
TRBJ2-1 TRBV11-3 NA few CASSPGVGYNEQFF TGTGCCAGCAGCCCCGGGGTAGGGTACAATGAGCAGTTCTTC